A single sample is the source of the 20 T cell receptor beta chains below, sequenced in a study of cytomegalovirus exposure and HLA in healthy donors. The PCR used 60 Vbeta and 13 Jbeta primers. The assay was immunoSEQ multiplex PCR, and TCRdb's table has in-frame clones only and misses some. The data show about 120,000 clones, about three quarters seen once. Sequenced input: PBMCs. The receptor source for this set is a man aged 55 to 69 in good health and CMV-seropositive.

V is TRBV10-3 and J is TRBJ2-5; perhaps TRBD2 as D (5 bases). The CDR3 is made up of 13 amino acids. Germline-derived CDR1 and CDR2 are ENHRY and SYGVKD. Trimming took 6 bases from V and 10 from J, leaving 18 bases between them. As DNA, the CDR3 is TGTGCCATCAGAGGACCGGCCCATGAGGGCCAGTACTTC. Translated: CAIRGPAHEGQYF.

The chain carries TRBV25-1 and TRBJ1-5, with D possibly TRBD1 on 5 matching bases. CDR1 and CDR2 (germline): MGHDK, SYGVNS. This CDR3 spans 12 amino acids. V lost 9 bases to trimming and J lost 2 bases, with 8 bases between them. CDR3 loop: CASGAGNQPQHF. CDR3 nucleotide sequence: TGTGCCAGTGGGGCGGGCAATCAGCCCCAGCATTTT.

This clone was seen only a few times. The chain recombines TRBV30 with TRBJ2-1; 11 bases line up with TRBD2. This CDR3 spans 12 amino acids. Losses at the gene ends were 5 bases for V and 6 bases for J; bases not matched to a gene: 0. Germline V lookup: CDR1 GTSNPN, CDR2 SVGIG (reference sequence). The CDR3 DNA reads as TGTGCCTGGGGACTAGCGGGCAATGAGCAGTTCTTC. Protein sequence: CAWGLAGNEQFF.

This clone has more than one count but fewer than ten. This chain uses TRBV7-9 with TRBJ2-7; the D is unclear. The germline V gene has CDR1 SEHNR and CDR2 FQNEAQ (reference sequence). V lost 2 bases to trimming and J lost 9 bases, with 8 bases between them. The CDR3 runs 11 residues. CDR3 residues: CASSLIRWQYF. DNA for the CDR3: TGTGCCAGCAGCTTAATCCGGTGGCAGTACTTC.

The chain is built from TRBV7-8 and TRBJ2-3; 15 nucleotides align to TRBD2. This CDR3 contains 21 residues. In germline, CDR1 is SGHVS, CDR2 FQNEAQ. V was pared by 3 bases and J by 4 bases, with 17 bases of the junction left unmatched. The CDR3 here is CASSFHRISGLAGGQADTQYF. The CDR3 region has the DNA TGTGCCAGCAGCTTCCATCGAATTTCAGGACTAGCGGGGGGGCAGGCAGATACGCAGTATTTT.

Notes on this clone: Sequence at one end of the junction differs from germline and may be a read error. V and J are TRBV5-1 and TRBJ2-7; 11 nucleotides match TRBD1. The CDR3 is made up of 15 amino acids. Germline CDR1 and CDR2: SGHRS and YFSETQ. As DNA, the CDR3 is TGCGCCAGCAGCCCCCGGGACAGGGGGTTCTACGGGCAGTACTTC. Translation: CASSPRDRGFYGQYF.

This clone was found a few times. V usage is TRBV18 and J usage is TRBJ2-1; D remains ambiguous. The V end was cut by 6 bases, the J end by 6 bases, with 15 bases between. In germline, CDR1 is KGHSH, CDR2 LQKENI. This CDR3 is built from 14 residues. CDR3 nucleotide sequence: TGTGCCAGCTCTCGAAAGGTGGCAGGCAATGAGCAGTTCTTC. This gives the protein CASSRKVAGNEQFF.

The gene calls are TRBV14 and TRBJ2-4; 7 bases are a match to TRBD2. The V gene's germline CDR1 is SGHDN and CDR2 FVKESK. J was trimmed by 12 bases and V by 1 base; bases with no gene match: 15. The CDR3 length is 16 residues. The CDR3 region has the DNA TGTGCCAGCAGCCAAGTTGGCCTAGCGGTGGTTGACAGTCAGTACTTC. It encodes CASSQVGLAVVDSQYF.

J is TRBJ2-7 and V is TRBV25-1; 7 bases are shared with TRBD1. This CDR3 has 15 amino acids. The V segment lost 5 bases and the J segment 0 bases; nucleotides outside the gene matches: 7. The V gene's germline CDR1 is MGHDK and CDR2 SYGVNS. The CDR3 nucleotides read TGTGCCAGCAGTAAGAGGGACAGTGACTCCTACGAGCAGTACTTC. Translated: CASSKRDSDSYEQYF.

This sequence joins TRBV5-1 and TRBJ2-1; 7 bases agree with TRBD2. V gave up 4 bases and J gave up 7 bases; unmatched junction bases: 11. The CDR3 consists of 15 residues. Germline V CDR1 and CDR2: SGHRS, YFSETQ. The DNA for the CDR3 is TGCGCCAGCAGCCGCGGGAGCGGTTTGGGGAATGAGCAGTTCTTC. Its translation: CASSRGSGLGNEQFF.

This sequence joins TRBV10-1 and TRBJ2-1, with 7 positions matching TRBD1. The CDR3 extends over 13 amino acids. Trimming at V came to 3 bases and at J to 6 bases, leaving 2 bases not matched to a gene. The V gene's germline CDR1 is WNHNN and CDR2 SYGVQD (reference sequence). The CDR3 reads CASSEGGGNEQFF. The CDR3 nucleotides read TGCGCCAGCAGTGAAGGGGGCGGCAATGAGCAGTTCTTC.

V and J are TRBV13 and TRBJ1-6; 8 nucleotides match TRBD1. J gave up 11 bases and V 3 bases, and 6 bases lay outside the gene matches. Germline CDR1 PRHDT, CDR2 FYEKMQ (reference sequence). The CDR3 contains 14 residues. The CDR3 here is CASSFQDRAAPLHF. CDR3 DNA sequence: TGTGCCAGCAGCTTCCAGGACAGGGCGGCACCCCTCCACTTT.

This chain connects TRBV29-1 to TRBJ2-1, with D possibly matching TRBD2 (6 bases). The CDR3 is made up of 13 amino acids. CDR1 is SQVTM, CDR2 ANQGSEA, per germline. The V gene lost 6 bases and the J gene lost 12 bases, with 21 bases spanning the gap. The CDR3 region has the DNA TGCAGCGTGGGGACCGGGGGATCGGTGGTGCAGTTCTTC. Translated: CSVGTGGSVVQFF.

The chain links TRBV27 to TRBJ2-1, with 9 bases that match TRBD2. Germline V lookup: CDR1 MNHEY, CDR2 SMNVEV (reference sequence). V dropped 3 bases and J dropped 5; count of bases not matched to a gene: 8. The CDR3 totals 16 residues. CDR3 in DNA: TGTGCCAGCAGTTTTGTGCGGGGGGGAGCCCACAATGAGCAGTTCTTC. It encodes CASSFVRGGAHNEQFF.

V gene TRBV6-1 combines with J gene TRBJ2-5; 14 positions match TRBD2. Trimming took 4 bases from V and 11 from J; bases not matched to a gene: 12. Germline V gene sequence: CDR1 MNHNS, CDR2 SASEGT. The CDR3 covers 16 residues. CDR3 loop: CASSVARLAGGPKQYF. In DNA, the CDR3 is TGTGCCAGCAGTGTAGCAAGACTAGCGGGAGGGCCGAAGCAGTACTTC.

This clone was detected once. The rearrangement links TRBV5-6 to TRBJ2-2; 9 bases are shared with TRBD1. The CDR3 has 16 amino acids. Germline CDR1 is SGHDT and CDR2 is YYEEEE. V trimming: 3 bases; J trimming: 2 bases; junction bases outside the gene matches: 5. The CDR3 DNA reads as TGTGCCAGCAGCTGGGACAGGGCTGATAACACCGGGGAGCTGTTTTTT. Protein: CASSWDRADNTGELFF.

CDR3 region: CASSLEGTGVGQPQHF. The DNA for the CDR3 is TGCGCCAGCAGCTTGGAGGGGACAGGGGTTGGTCAGCCCCAGCATTTT. The gene calls are TRBV5-1 and TRBJ1-5; 10 nucleotides agree with TRBD1. Unmatched junction bases numbered 6, after V lost 0 bases and J lost 6 bases. The CDR3 contains 16 residues. Germline V gives CDR1 SGHRS, CDR2 YFSETQ.

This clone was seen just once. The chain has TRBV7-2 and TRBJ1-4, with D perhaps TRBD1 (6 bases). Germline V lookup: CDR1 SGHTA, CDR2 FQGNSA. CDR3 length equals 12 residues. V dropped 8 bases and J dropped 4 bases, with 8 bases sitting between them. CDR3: CASGQLNEKLFF. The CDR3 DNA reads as TGTGCCAGCGGACAGCTTAATGAAAAACTGTTTTTT.

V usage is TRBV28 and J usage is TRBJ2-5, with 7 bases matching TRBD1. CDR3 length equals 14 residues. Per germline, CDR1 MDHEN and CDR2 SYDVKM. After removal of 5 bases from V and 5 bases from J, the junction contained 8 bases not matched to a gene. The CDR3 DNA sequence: TGTGCCAGCAGTCCCACAGGGGCCCGGGAGACCCAGTACTTC. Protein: CASSPTGARETQYF. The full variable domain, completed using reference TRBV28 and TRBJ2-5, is DVKVTQSSRYLVKRTGEKVFLECVQDMDHENMFWYRQDPGLGLRLIYFSYDVKMKEKGDIPEGYSVSREKKERFSLILESASTNQTSMYLCASSPTGARETQYFGPGTRLLVL.

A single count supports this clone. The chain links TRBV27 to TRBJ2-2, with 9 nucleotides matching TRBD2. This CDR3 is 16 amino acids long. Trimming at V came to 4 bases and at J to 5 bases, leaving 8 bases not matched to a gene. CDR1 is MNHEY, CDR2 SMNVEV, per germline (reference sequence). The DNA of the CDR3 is TGTGCCAGCAGTTCTATAGCGGGAGAGGGTACCGGGGAGCTGTTTTTT. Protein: CASSSIAGEGTGELFF.